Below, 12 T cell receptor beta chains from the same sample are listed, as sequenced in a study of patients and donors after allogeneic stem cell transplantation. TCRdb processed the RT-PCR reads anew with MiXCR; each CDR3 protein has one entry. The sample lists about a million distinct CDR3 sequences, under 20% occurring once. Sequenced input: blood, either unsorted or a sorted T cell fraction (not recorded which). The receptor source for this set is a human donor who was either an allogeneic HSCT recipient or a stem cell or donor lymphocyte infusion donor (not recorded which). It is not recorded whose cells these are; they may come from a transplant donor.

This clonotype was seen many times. This chain's CDR3 is CASSPKSYRSSYEQYF. DNA of the CDR3: TGTGCCAGCAGTCCCAAATCTTACAGGAGCTCCTACGAGCAGTACTTC. The chain is built from TRBV12-3 or TRBV12-4 and TRBJ2-7; TRBD1 is a possible D gene (5 bases). Between the trimmed V and J ends, which lost 5 bases and 0 bases, there was a span of 17 bases. The CDR3 length is 16 residues.

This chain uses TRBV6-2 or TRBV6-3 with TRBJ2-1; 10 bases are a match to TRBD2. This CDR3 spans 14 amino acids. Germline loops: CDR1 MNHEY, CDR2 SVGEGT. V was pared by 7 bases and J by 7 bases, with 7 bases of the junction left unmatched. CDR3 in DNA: TGTGCCAGCAAGGTCAGTAGCGGGAGGAATGAGCAGTTCTTC. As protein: CASKVSSGRNEQFF.

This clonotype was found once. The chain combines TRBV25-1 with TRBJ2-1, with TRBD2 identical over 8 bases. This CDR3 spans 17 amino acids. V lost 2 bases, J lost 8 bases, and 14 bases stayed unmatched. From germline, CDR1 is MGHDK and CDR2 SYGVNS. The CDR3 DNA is TGTGCCAGCAGTGAAGGGACGACGCGGGGGGTATCGGATGAGCAGTTCTTC. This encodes CASSEGTTRGVSDEQFF.

CDR3 amino acids: CSAQTASYEQYF. CDR3 DNA sequence: TGCAGTGCCCAGACAGCTTCCTACGAGCAGTACTTC. This chain connects TRBV20-1 to TRBJ2-7; the D gene is possibly TRBD1 (5 bases). Germline CDR1 is DFQATT and CDR2 is SNEGSKA (reference sequence). Trimming shortened V by 6 bases and J by 1 base, and 10 bases separated the two germline ends. The CDR3 runs to 12 residues.

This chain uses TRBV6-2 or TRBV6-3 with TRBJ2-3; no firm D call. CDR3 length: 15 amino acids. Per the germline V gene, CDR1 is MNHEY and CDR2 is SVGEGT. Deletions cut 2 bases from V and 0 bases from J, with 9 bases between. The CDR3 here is CASSYQDSSTDTQYF. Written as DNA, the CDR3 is TGTGCCAGCAGTTACCAGGATTCCAGCACAGATACGCAGTATTTT.

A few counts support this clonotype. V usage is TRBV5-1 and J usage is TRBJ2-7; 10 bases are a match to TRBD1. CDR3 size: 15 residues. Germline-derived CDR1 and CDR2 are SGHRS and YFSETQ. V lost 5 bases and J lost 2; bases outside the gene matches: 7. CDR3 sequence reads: CASRAGTGATYEQYF. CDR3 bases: TGCGCCAGCAGGGCCGGGACAGGGGCAACCTACGAGCAGTACTTC.

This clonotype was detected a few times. In DNA form, the CDR3 reads TGTGCCAGCAGCGTACAAACCGGGGAGCTGTTTTTT. Translation: CASSVQTGELFF. V is TRBV9 and J is TRBJ2-2; D not certain. CDR1 is SGDLS, CDR2 YYNGEE, per germline. Trimming removed 1 base from V and 5 bases from J, with 3 bases in between. The CDR3 sequence is 12 residues long.

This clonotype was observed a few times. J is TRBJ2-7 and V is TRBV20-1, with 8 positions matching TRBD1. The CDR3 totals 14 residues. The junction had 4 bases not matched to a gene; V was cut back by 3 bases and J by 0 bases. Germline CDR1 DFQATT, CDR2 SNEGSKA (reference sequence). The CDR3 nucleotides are TGCAGTGCTAGCGGGACAGGTCTCTCCTACGAGCAGTACTTC. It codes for CSASGTGLSYEQYF.

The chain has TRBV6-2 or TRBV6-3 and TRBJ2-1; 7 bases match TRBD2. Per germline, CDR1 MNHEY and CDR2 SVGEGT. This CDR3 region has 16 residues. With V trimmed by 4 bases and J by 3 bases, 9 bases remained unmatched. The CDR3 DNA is TGTGCCAGCAGTTGGACTTCTGGGGGGGGCTACAATGAGCAGTTCTTC. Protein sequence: CASSWTSGGGYNEQFF.

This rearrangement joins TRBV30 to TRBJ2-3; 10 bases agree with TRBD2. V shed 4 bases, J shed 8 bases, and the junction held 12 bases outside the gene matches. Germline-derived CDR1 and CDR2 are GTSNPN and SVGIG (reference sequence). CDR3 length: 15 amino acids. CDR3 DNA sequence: TGTGCCTGGATCCCTCTAGCGGGAGCGGGGGCTACGCAGTATTTT. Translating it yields CAWIPLAGAGATQYF.

Here the CDR3 DNA reads TGTGCCAGCAGTTACTCTTTGTACGAGCAGTACTTC. Its translation: CASSYSLYEQYF. The chain carries TRBV6-6 and TRBJ2-7; unclear D gene. Germline V lookup: CDR1 MNHNY, CDR2 SVGAGI (reference sequence). Trimming took off 0 bases at V and 4 bases at J, with 4 bases between the two ends. This CDR3 has 12 amino acids.

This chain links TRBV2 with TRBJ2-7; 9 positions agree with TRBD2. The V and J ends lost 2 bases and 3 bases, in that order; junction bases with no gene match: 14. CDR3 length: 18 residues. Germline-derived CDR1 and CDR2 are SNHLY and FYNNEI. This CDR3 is CASSEPGDFSGGIYEQYF. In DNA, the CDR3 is TGTGCCAGCAGTGAACCTGGGGACTTTAGCGGGGGTATCTACGAGCAGTACTTC.